The 31 T cell receptor beta chains listed next were all sequenced from one sample in a study of blood T cell repertoires in COVID-19. This table comes from immunoSEQ multiplex PCR, and its TCRdb copy is limited to in-frame clones, with some not included. The profile shows about 200,000 clones, 75% to 85% of them singletons. Sequencing was performed on peripheral blood. All receptors derive from a human donor in a cohort sampled during active COVID-19.

V is TRBV11-3 and J is TRBJ2-1; a weak D match, TRBD2 (5 bases). Germline V CDR1 and CDR2: SGHNT, YENEEA. The CDR3 is 15 amino acids. V lost 5 bases, J lost 0 bases, and 11 bases lay in between. In DNA, the CDR3 is TGTGCCAGCAGCGGAGGTTATAGCTCCTACAATGAGCAGTTCTTC. Residues: CASSGGYSSYNEQFF.

The gene calls are TRBV18 and TRBJ2-7; 7 positions match TRBD1. CDR1 and CDR2 (germline): KGHSH, LQKENI. With V trimmed by 3 bases and J by 2 bases, 1 base remained unmatched. The CDR3 is made up of 13 amino acids. CDR3 in DNA: TGTGCCAGCTCACCGGGACAGCCCTACGAGCAGTACTTC. Encoded protein: CASSPGQPYEQYF.

CDR3 protein: CASSLLRSGQFF. The CDR3 nucleotides are TGTGCCAGCAGCCTATTAAGATCGGGGCAGTTCTTC. This sequence joins TRBV28 and TRBJ2-1; D not certain. Germline loops: CDR1 MDHEN, CDR2 SYDVKM. Trimming took off 6 bases at V and 12 bases at J, with 15 bases between the two ends. The CDR3 contains 12 residues.

The CDR3 region is CASSDSGTSWTDTQYF. The CDR3 DNA is TGCGCCAGCAGTGATTCGGGGACTAGTTGGACAGATACGCAGTATTTT. V gene TRBV10-2 combines with J gene TRBJ2-3; 8 bases map to TRBD2. CDR3 length: 16 amino acids. Germline V CDR1 and CDR2: WSHSY, SAAADI. V trimming: 3 bases; J trimming: 3 bases; junction bases outside the gene matches: 8.

This sequence joins TRBV6-5 and TRBJ1-2, with unresolved D. Germline V gives CDR1 MNHEY, CDR2 SVGAGI. Trimming took 7 bases from V and 2 from J, leaving 14 bases between them. CDR3 length: 14 residues. The CDR3 DNA is TGTGCCAGCACCGCGGGCGACCGCAACTATGGCTACACCTTC. This translates into CASTAGDRNYGYTF.

The chain combines TRBV5-4 with TRBJ2-1; D not certain. Germline V CDR1 and CDR2: SGHNT, YYREEE (reference sequence). The CDR3 extends over 15 amino acids. Trimming cost V 0 bases and J 6 bases, with 13 bases left between them. The CDR3 protein is CASSLAVNPINEQFF. In DNA form, the CDR3 reads TGTGCCAGCAGCTTGGCGGTAAATCCAATCAATGAGCAGTTCTTC.

This rearrangement joins TRBV14 to TRBJ2-1, with D perhaps matching TRBD2 (7 bases). This CDR3 is built from 18 residues. CDR1 SGHDN and CDR2 FVKESK come from the germline V gene. Trimming removed 0 bases from V and 0 bases from J, with 15 bases in between. CDR3 sequence reads: CASSQDQGRGSSYNEQFF. The CDR3 coding sequence is TGTGCCAGCAGCCAAGATCAGGGGCGCGGGAGCTCCTACAATGAGCAGTTCTTC.

J is TRBJ1-5 and V is TRBV28, with TRBD1 as a possible D gene (5 bases). V was clipped by 6 bases and J by 4 bases, with 16 bases between them. CDR1 and CDR2 (germline): MDHEN, SYDVKM. This CDR3 contains 15 residues. The CDR3 sequence: CASSPDSRVNQPQHF. CDR3 DNA sequence: TGTGCCAGCAGCCCCGACAGTCGAGTTAATCAGCCCCAGCATTTT. The variable domain in full, with the rest retrieved from reference TRBV28 and TRBJ1-5, is DVKVTQSSRYLVKRTGEKVFLECVQDMDHENMFWYRQDPGLGLRLIYFSYDVKMKEKGDIPEGYSVSREKKERFSLILESASTNQTSMYLCASSPDSRVNQPQHFGDGTRLSIL.

The V and J genes are TRBV6-1 and TRBJ2-5, with TRBD1 matching over 7 bases. The CDR3 spans 15 residues. Germline trimming cut 0 bases from V and 1 base from J; bases unmatched to any gene: 2. Germline V CDR1 and CDR2: MNHNS, SASEGT. The CDR3, as DNA: TGTGCCAGCAGTGAAGCTGGGACAGCCCAAGAGACCCAGTACTTC. Translating gives CASSEAGTAQETQYF.

The V and J genes are TRBV6-5 and TRBJ1-5, with D perhaps TRBD1 (6 bases). The CDR3 is 15 residues long. CDR1 and CDR2 (germline): MNHEY, SVGAGI. Trimming removed 4 bases at V and 6 bases at J, with 16 bases between. The CDR3 loop reads CASSSGGGLGQPQHF. In DNA form, the CDR3 reads TGTGCCAGCAGTTCGGGTGGGGGCTTGGGTCAGCCCCAGCATTTT.

The CDR3 DNA reads TGCGCCAGCAAGGAAGCGCCCCACAATGAGCAGTTCTTC. It codes for CASKEAPHNEQFF. This chain connects TRBV5-1 to TRBJ2-1; D is unclear. The CDR3 has 13 amino acids. Germline CDR1 is SGHRS and CDR2 is YFSETQ. V dropped 6 bases and J dropped 5 bases, with 12 bases sitting between them.

In its sample, this clone was seen a few times. The chain combines TRBV2 with TRBJ2-1; D perhaps matches TRBD2 (6 bases). Germline CDR1 is SNHLY and CDR2 is FYNNEI. This CDR3 has 14 residues. With 7 bases removed from V and 9 bases from J, the gap between germline ends came to 19 bases. The CDR3 DNA reads TGTGCCAGCACCAAAACGGGAGAGGCGCGTGAGCAGTTCTTC. This codes for CASTKTGEAREQFF. The full variable domain, its missing parts supplied by reference TRBV2 and TRBJ2-1, is EPEVTQTPSHQVTQMGQEVILRCVPISNHLYFYWYRQILGQKVEFLVSFYNNEISEKSEIFDDQFSVERPDGSNFTLKIRSTKLEDSAMYFCASTKTGEAREQFFGPGTRLTVL.

The chain couples TRBV7-9 to TRBJ2-5, with TRBD1 identical over 8 bases. The CDR3 has 15 residues. V lost 0 bases to trimming and J lost 5 bases; unmatched junction nucleotides: 5. Per the germline V gene, CDR1 is SEHNR and CDR2 is FQNEAQ (reference sequence). The chain's CDR3 is CASSLAGTGLETQYF. In DNA form, the CDR3 reads TGTGCCAGCAGCTTAGCAGGGACAGGATTGGAGACCCAGTACTTC.

The V gene is TRBV19, the J gene TRBJ1-6; D is undetermined. Germline V gene lookup returns CDR1 LNHDA and CDR2 SQIVND (reference sequence). This CDR3 region has 13 residues. V was trimmed by 5 bases and J by 4 bases, leaving 6 bases between them. This CDR3 is CASSSVYNSPLHF. CDR3 DNA sequence: TGTGCCAGTAGTTCGGTGTATAATTCACCCCTCCACTTT.

The rearrangement joins TRBV19 to TRBJ2-1; 11 bases map to TRBD2. The V and J ends lost 9 bases and 2 bases, in that order; junction bases with no gene match: 3. Germline CDR1 LNHDA, CDR2 SQIVND (reference sequence). This CDR3 spans 14 amino acids. The CDR3 here is CASQTSGTYNEQFF. In DNA form, the CDR3 reads TGTGCCAGCCAGACTAGCGGGACCTACAATGAGCAGTTCTTC. Complete variable domain (other parts from reference TRBV19 and TRBJ2-1): DGGITQSPKYLFRKEGQNVTLSCEQNLNHDAMYWYRQDPGQGLRLIYYSQIVNDFQKGDIAEGYSVSREKKESFPLTVTSAQKNPTAFYLCASQTSGTYNEQFFGPGTRLTVL.

The V gene is TRBV20-1, the J gene TRBJ2-7, with no clear D. In germline, CDR1 is DFQATT, CDR2 SNEGSKA (reference sequence). The CDR3 sequence is 14 residues long. The V end lost 3 bases, the J end lost 0 bases, and 12 bases lay between the germline ends. CDR3 DNA sequence: TGCAGTGCTAGTCGCCAGATAAACTCCTACGAGCAGTACTTC. It yields the protein CSASRQINSYEQYF.

The chain joins TRBV28 to TRBJ2-1; 11 bases match TRBD2. Trimming at V came to 6 bases and at J to 2 bases, leaving 0 bases not matched to a gene. From germline, CDR1 is MDHEN and CDR2 SYDVKM. There are 14 residues in the CDR3. This CDR3 is CASRTSGTYNEQFF. CDR3 coding DNA: TGTGCCAGCAGGACTAGCGGGACCTACAATGAGCAGTTCTTC.

This clone occurred once. This sample also contains other DNA sequences that code for the same CDR3. This chain links TRBV19 with TRBJ2-5; TRBD2 matches at 14 bases. Unmatched junction bases numbered 0, after V lost 1 base and J lost 2 bases. The CDR3 contains 16 residues. CDR1 LNHDA and CDR2 SQIVND come from the germline V gene (reference sequence). The CDR3 region has the DNA TGTGCCAGTAGTATAGGACTAGCGGGAGGGCAAGAGACCCAGTACTTC. Amino acids: CASSIGLAGGQETQYF.

The chain is built from TRBV5-1 and TRBJ2-6, with D possibly matching TRBD2 (6 bases). The V end lost 4 bases, the J end lost 4 bases, and 24 bases lay between the germline ends. The CDR3 spans 19 residues. Germline CDR1 SGHRS, CDR2 YFSETQ. The CDR3 spells CASSPGAVGRAGGANVLTF. In DNA form, the CDR3 reads TGCGCCAGCAGCCCGGGTGCGGTTGGCAGGGCGGGGGGGGCCAACGTCCTGACTTTC.

Here the CDR3 DNA reads TGTGCCAGCAGTCCAGGGGGCACTAATGAAAAACTGTTTTTT. Translated, it gives CASSPGGTNEKLFF. The V call is TRBV28, the J call TRBJ1-4, with 8 bases lining up with TRBD1. V gave up 5 bases and J gave up 2 bases; unmatched junction bases: 1. This CDR3 contains 14 residues. CDR1 is MDHEN and CDR2 is SYDVKM in the germline V gene.

V is TRBV4-1 and J is TRBJ2-1; 8 bases fit TRBD2. Trimming removed 0 bases from V and 7 bases from J; junction bases left unmatched: 5. Germline loops: CDR1 MGHRA, CDR2 YSYEKL. This CDR3 has 15 amino acids. The chain's CDR3 is CASSQEVAGKNEQFF. As DNA, the CDR3 is TGCGCCAGCAGCCAAGAGGTAGCGGGAAAGAATGAGCAGTTCTTC.

V gene TRBV5-5 combines with J gene TRBJ2-3; TRBD2 agrees at 13 bases. Germline V gives CDR1 SGHKS, CDR2 YYEKEE (reference sequence). V shed 4 bases and J 6 bases; nucleotides not matched to a gene: 8. The CDR3 loop spans 16 amino acids. The CDR3 sequence is CASSTRTSGSPDTQYF. The CDR3 nucleotides are TGTGCCAGCAGCACAAGGACTAGCGGGAGTCCCGATACGCAGTATTTT. The full variable domain, with the rest looked up from reference TRBV5-5 and TRBJ2-3, is DAGVTQSPTHLIKTRGQQVTLRCSPISGHKSVSWYQQVLGQGPQFIFQYYEKEERGRGNFPDRFSARQFPNYSSELNVNALLLGDSALYLCASSTRTSGSPDTQYFGPGTRLTVL.

In DNA form, the CDR3 reads TGTGCCAGTAGTATTCGAGGCTCCGAGCAGTACTTC. It yields the protein CASSIRGSEQYF. The chain has TRBV19 and TRBJ2-7; no clear D. The CDR3 sequence is 12 residues long. Trimming stripped 3 bases from V and 6 bases from J, with 9 bases between. The germline V gene has CDR1 LNHDA and CDR2 SQIVND (reference sequence).

The J gene is TRBJ1-5, the V gene TRBV28; tentative D call: TRBD1 (5 bases). CDR1 is MDHEN, CDR2 SYDVKM, per germline. Trimming cost V 5 bases and J 4 bases, with 18 bases left between them. The CDR3 covers 16 residues. The CDR3 region has the DNA TGTGCCAGCAGTGACCCACTTGTGGGGCAAAATCAGCCCCAGCATTTT. Translated: CASSDPLVGQNQPQHF.

The genes are TRBV5-1 and TRBJ2-2, with TRBD2 identical over 12 bases. CDR3 size: 17 residues. Germline V gene lookup returns CDR1 SGHRS and CDR2 YFSETQ. Trimming cost V 3 bases and J 6 bases; bases outside gene matches: 9. The CDR3 is CASSSRLAGELPGELFF. CDR3 DNA: TGCGCCAGCAGCTCAAGACTAGCGGGAGAGCTGCCCGGGGAGCTGTTTTTT.

The genes are TRBV29-1 and TRBJ2-7; D ambiguous. Germline V CDR1 and CDR2: SQVTM, ANQGSEA. This CDR3 spans 13 amino acids. Trimming removed 2 bases from V and 3 bases from J, with 11 bases in between. The chain's CDR3 is CSVEHSSSYEQYF. DNA for the CDR3: TGCAGCGTTGAACACAGTTCCAGCTACGAGCAGTACTTC.

The chain uses TRBV5-4 and TRBJ2-7; 13 nucleotides agree with TRBD2. The junction had 6 bases not matched to a gene; V was cut back by 3 bases and J by 6 bases. There are 15 residues in the CDR3. The germline V gene has CDR1 SGHNT and CDR2 YYREEE (reference sequence). The CDR3 spells CASSYRLAGGGEQYF. The CDR3 nucleotides read TGTGCCAGCAGCTACCGACTAGCGGGAGGAGGCGAGCAGTACTTC.

The genes are TRBV28 and TRBJ1-2; TRBD1 aligns across 7 bases. Germline loops: CDR1 MDHEN, CDR2 SYDVKM. The CDR3 has 15 amino acids. The junction had 11 bases not matched to a gene; V was cut back by 6 bases and J by 4 bases. CDR3 loop: CASRYTRGLVYGYTF. In DNA, the CDR3 is TGTGCCAGCAGGTATACTAGGGGGCTCGTCTATGGCTACACCTTC.

The chain couples TRBV19 to TRBJ2-1; 13 bases match TRBD2. There are 17 residues in the CDR3. Looked up from germline, CDR1 is LNHDA and CDR2 is SQIVND (reference sequence). V lost 5 bases and J lost 7; bases outside the gene matches: 11. In nucleotides, the CDR3 is TGTGCCAGTAGTGTCTGGACTAGCGGGAGTTGGGGGAATGAGCAGTTCTTC. Protein: CASSVWTSGSWGNEQFF. The whole variable domain, filled in from reference TRBV19 and TRBJ2-1, reads DGGITQSPKYLFRKEGQNVTLSCEQNLNHDAMYWYRQDPGQGLRLIYYSQIVNDFQKGDIAEGYSVSREKKESFPLTVTSAQKNPTAFYLCASSVWTSGSWGNEQFFGPGTRLTVL.

There are a few counts of this clone. The genes are TRBV6-6 and TRBJ1-5, with D hard to call. Germline assignment: CDR1 MNHNY and CDR2 SVGAGI (reference sequence). CDR3 length equals 13 residues. Trimming left V 8 bases short and J 0 bases short, with 8 bases between. CDR3 nucleotides: TGTGCCAGCGCGGAGTATAGCAATCAGCCCCAGCATTTT. This codes for CASAEYSNQPQHF.

In its sample, this clone was seen many times. J is TRBJ2-5 and V is TRBV27; no firm D call. The CDR3 extends over 14 amino acids. V was cut by 6 bases and J by 0 bases, with 11 bases left in between. Germline-derived CDR1 and CDR2 are MNHEY and SMNVEV (reference sequence). CDR3 amino acids: CASSPDTYQETQYF. CDR3 DNA: TGTGCCAGCAGCCCTGACACGTACCAAGAGACCCAGTACTTC.